A selection of T cell receptor beta chains follows, all from one sample in a study of blood T cell repertoires in COVID-19. TCRdb keeps only in-frame clones here, not all; method: immunoSEQ multiplex PCR. The data hold more than 95,000 clones, with approximately 90% observed a single time. Sample: peripheral blood. The receptors shown here come from a human donor in a cohort sampled during active COVID-19. Both conserved end residues are trimmed from each CDR3. A D gene is named only where the DNA matches it firmly. Only part of the rows carry a size: once, few, many, or a class if the clone is expanded.

abundance | j_gene | v_gene | d_gene | CDR3aa
. | TRBJ2-3 | TRBV29-1 | TRBD2 | SSAGLAGTDTQY
. | TRBJ2-1 | TRBV12-5 | TRBD2 | ASPNSGGGINEQF
. | TRBJ2-1 | TRBV4-2 | TRBD2 | ASSQDTASGGIEQF
once | TRBJ2-7 | TRBV12-3/TRBV12-4 | . | ASTLGLVQY
once | TRBJ1-1 | TRBV18 | TRBD1 | ASSQQGGENTEAF
few | TRBJ2-7 | TRBV4-1 | . | ASSSLPPSEQY
. | TRBJ2-1 | TRBV7-8 | . | ASSLVLPPSSYNEQF
once | TRBJ1-4 | TRBV15 | . | ATSRDRVREKLF
once | TRBJ2-5 | TRBV2 | . | ASRGTLSGQETQY
. | TRBJ2-2 | TRBV29-1 | . | SVGLFTGELF
. | TRBJ1-6 | TRBV4-1 | . | ASSLGQYNSPLH
. | TRBJ1-1 | TRBV29-1 | . | SVEEQQNTEAF
. | TRBJ2-1 | TRBV28 | . | ASSHPGGGTYNEQF
. | TRBJ2-6 | TRBV6-8 | . | ASSYDSGSGANVLT
. | TRBJ2-3 | TRBV6-5 | TRBD1 | ASSSTRTGFTDTQY
. | TRBJ2-1 | TRBV15 | . | ATSAELDGVSYNEQF
. | TRBJ2-3 | TRBV6-5 | . | ASSYSATDTQY
. | TRBJ2-3 | TRBV10-2 | TRBD1 | ASRKDRAADTQY
. | TRBJ2-3 | TRBV5-1 | TRBD1 | ASSFGNRGTGADTQY
. | TRBJ2-7 | TRBV5-1 | . | ASSLHSSSYEQY
. | TRBJ2-5 | TRBV25-1 | TRBD2 | ASNPSGRETQY
. | TRBJ1-5 | TRBV5-8 | . | ASSLEIRQGQPQH
. | TRBJ1-1 | TRBV7-2 | . | ASSTDTGLNTEAF
. | TRBJ2-6 | TRBV19 | TRBD2 | ASSIGVAGGYSGANVLT
. | TRBJ2-3 | TRBV19 | . | ASSRGGPTDTQY
once | TRBJ1-1 | TRBV18 | . | ASSPPSSGQHEAF
. | TRBJ1-1 | TRBV7-2 | . | ASSSRGDTEAF
. | TRBJ2-3 | TRBV28 | TRBD2 | ASSSRTRTDTQY
. | TRBJ1-5 | TRBV5-1 | TRBD1 | ASSLMGQGGQPQH
. | TRBJ2-5 | TRBV5-1 | TRBD1 | ASSSQGAVETQY
. | TRBJ2-5 | TRBV11-2 | TRBD2 | ASSLILSGGEETQY
. | TRBJ2-1 | TRBV6-5 | . | ASSFSGNNEQF
. | TRBJ2-3 | TRBV30 | TRBD2 | AWASGGGDTQY
few | TRBJ1-2 | TRBV3-1/TRBV3-2 | TRBD1 | ASSHLQGTGGYT
. | TRBJ2-6 | TRBV10-3 | . | ASAGVESRISGANVLT
. | TRBJ1-2 | TRBV29-1 | . | SVEDVLTDYGYT
. | TRBJ2-1 | TRBV19 | TRBD2 | ASSSASGREQF
. | TRBJ1-5 | TRBV6-5 | . | ASRRSNQPQH
. | TRBJ2-3 | TRBV12-3/TRBV12-4 | . | ASSLRGTDTQY
. | TRBJ2-4 | TRBV2 | TRBD2 | ASCISVAGPQNIQY